One sample yielded the 19 T cell receptor beta chains listed below, sequenced in a study. TCRdb used MiXCR to reprocess the 5' RACE reads, holding one entry per CDR3 protein. The top ten hold around 2.3% of the sample, which has fewer than 25,000 distinct CDR3 sequences, 30% seen once. Material for sequencing was tumor-infiltrating naive CD4+ T cells sorted from the breast tumor. Subset reported: naive CD4+ T cells, CD4+CD45RA+CD25-. These receptors all come from a female donor with breast cancer.

The chain couples TRBV29-1 to TRBJ2-1, with a tentative D call TRBD1 (5 bases). The V end lost 6 bases, the J end lost 9 bases, and 9 bases lay between the germline ends. Germline V CDR1 and CDR2: SQVTM, ANQGSEA. This CDR3 comprises 10 residues. The CDR3 DNA is TGCAGCGTGAGGACATTTGAGCAGTTCTTC. Translation gives CSVRTFEQFF.

This clonotype was observed many times. The chain links TRBV3-1 to TRBJ2-1; D is unresolved. Germline values: CDR1 LGHDT, CDR2 YNNKEL (reference sequence). The CDR3 sequence is 13 residues long. Trimming took 1 base from V and 7 from J, leaving 8 bases between them. In DNA form, the CDR3 reads TGTGCCAGCAGCCAAGGGCATAAGAATGAGCAGTTCTTC. Its protein is CASSQGHKNEQFF.

The chain has TRBV12-3 or TRBV12-4 and TRBJ2-1; TRBD2 is a possible D gene (6 bases). V lost 5 bases, J lost 3 bases, and 8 bases lay in between. This CDR3 comprises 13 residues. Here the CDR3 DNA reads TGTGCCAGCAGTGTGACTAGCTACAATGAGCAGTTCTTC. Protein product: CASSVTSYNEQFF.

The genes are TRBV29-1 and TRBJ2-1, with D hard to call. The V end lost 6 bases, the J end lost 1 base, and 7 bases lay between the germline ends. Germline CDR1 and CDR2: SQVTM and ANQGSEA. This CDR3 is built from 12 residues. CDR3 nucleotide sequence: TGCAGCGTGGCCGGGTCCTACAATGAGCAGTTCTTC. Amino acid sequence: CSVAGSYNEQFF.

The genes are TRBV24-1 and TRBJ2-6; a weak D match, TRBD1 (5 bases). The CDR3 length is 17 residues. Germline V CDR1 and CDR2: KGHDR, SFDVKD. V lost 3 bases, J lost 0 bases, and 11 bases lay in between. The CDR3 nucleotides are TGTGCCACCAGTGATGTACAGGTCCGCTCTGGGGCCAACGTCCTGACTTTC. Its translation is CATSDVQVRSGANVLTF.

About this clonotype itself: A single base separates this from a much larger clone, so it may be a read error. The chain carries TRBV5-1 and TRBJ2-3; 10 bases are shared with TRBD1. Germline values: CDR1 SGHRS, CDR2 YFSETQ. The junction had 8 bases not matched to a gene; V was cut back by 4 bases and J by 3 bases. The CDR3 totals 16 residues. The CDR3 sequence: CASSAGTGVPTDTQYF. DNA of the CDR3: TGCGCCAGCAGCGCCGGGACAGGGGTTCCTACAGATACGCAGTATTTT.

This clonotype was counted at least ten times. The chain couples TRBV7-3 to TRBJ2-1; D is uncertain. The CDR3 extends over 15 amino acids. V lost 1 base, J lost 7 bases, and 14 bases lay in between. Germline assignment: CDR1 SGHTA and CDR2 FQGTGA. The CDR3 nucleotides are TGTGCCAGCAGCTTAATCCCCCGAACCCGGAATGAGCAGTTCTTC. This gives the protein CASSLIPRTRNEQFF.

This clonotype has just a few counts. The chain has TRBV7-3 and TRBJ1-1, with D hard to call. The germline V gene has CDR1 SGHTA and CDR2 FQGTGA. V shed 2 bases and J shed 1 base, with 8 bases lying between them. The CDR3 contains 14 residues. The CDR3 loop reads CASSLSGENTEAFF. In DNA, the CDR3 is TGTGCCAGCAGCTTATCAGGAGAGAACACTGAAGCTTTCTTT.

This clonotype was observed many times. The chain carries TRBV7-9 and TRBJ2-5; 8 nucleotides align to TRBD1. Looked up from germline, CDR1 is SEHNR and CDR2 is FQNEAQ (reference sequence). This CDR3 has 14 amino acids. With 5 bases clipped from V and 5 bases from J, the junction kept 7 bases outside the gene matches. CDR3: CASSPGQGMETQYF. The CDR3 coding sequence is TGTGCCAGCAGCCCCGGACAGGGAATGGAGACCCAGTACTTC.

The sample holds many counts of this clonotype. The rearrangement joins TRBV12-3 or TRBV12-4 to TRBJ2-7, with D possibly called TRBD1 or TRBD2 (5 bases each). Trimming left V 5 bases short and J 2 bases short, with 19 bases between. The length of the CDR3 is 16 residues. In DNA, the CDR3 is TGTGCCAGCAGTCCCCTTTTGGGGGTAAAAGCCTACGAGCAGTACTTC. Residues: CASSPLLGVKAYEQYF.

In this sample, this clonotype is medium-sized. The chain links TRBV30 to TRBJ1-1; the D is unclear. V was pared by 2 bases and J by 3 bases, with 4 bases between. This CDR3 spans 11 amino acids. Germline CDR1 reads GTSNPN; CDR2 reads SVGIG (reference sequence). DNA of the CDR3: TGTGCCTGGAGTACCGACACTGAAGCTTTCTTT. As protein: CAWSTDTEAFF. Full variable domain (outside the CDR3, taken from reference TRBV30 and TRBJ1-1): SQTIHQWPATLVQPVGSPLSLECTVEGTSNPNLYWYRQAAGRGLQLLFYSVGIGQISSEVPQNLSASRPQDRQFILSSKKLLLSDSGFYLCAWSTDTEAFFGQGTRLTVV.

This clonotype was seen ten or more times. One base away lies a much larger clone, so this may be a sequencing read error. The chain couples TRBV5-5 to TRBJ1-5; D not certain. Trimming pared 4 bases from V and 7 bases from J, leaving 12 bases between. This CDR3 contains 13 residues. CDR1 SGHKS and CDR2 YYEKEE come from the germline V gene (reference sequence). As DNA, the CDR3 is TGTGCCAGCAGCCAAGGGATTTGGCAGCCCCAGCATTTT. Encoded protein: CASSQGIWQPQHF.

This clonotype was picked up a small number of times. The DNA of the CDR3 is TGTGCCAGCAGCCAAGATGGGAGCTCCTACAATGAGCAGTTCTTC. Protein product: CASSQDGSSYNEQFF. J is TRBJ2-1 and V is TRBV3-1, with D possibly matching TRBD2 (5 bases). The CDR3 consists of 15 residues. Germline CDR1 LGHDT, CDR2 YNNKEL (reference sequence). V gave up 0 bases and J gave up 0 bases, with 6 bases separating them.

In the case of this clonotype: At one end the junction does not follow the germline gene, possibly because of a read error. Here the CDR3 reads CASSLTGGISGNTIHF. The CDR3 region has the DNA TGCGCCAGCAGCTTAACAGGGGGCATATCTGGAAACACCATACATTTT. The chain combines TRBV5-1 with TRBJ1-3; TRBD1 matches at 9 bases. The germline CDR1 and CDR2 sequences are SGHRS and YFSETQ. The CDR3 is made up of 16 amino acids. The variable domain in full, with the rest retrieved from reference TRBV5-1 and TRBJ1-3, is KAGVTQTPRYLIKTRGQQVTLSCSPISGHRSVSWYQQTPGQGLQFLFEYFSETQRNKGNFPGRFSGRQFSNSRSEMNVSTLELGDSALYLCASSLTGGISGNTIHFGEGSWLTVV.

In DNA, the CDR3 is TGCGCCAGCAGCCAAGGGTGGTCGGGGACGAACTCCTACGAGCAGTACTTC. As protein: CASSQGWSGTNSYEQYF. This chain connects TRBV4-1 to TRBJ2-7, with D perhaps TRBD1 or TRBD2 (5 bases each). Germline CDR1 MGHRA, CDR2 YSYEKL. V was pared by 1 base and J by 0 bases, with 16 bases between. This CDR3 has 17 amino acids.

This clonotype occurred many times. The chain couples TRBV20-1 to TRBJ2-1, with 7 bases aligning to TRBD2. Germline values: CDR1 DFQATT, CDR2 SNEGSKA (reference sequence). V gave up 1 base and J gave up 8 bases; unmatched junction bases: 14. CDR3 length: 16 amino acids. CDR3 nucleotides: TGCAGTGCTAGAGCCTGGAGGCGGGAGCTGGGAGATGAGCAGTTCTTC. It translates to CSARAWRRELGDEQFF.

Worth noting for this clonotype: The junction and the germline gene differ at one end; a read error may be behind it. The chain is built from TRBV7-8 and TRBJ2-7; either TRBD1 or TRBD2 may supply D (5 bases each). The CDR3 length is 14 residues. The germline gives CDR1 SGHVS, CDR2 FQNEAQ. The CDR3 coding sequence is TGTGCCAGCAGCTCCCTACCAGGGACCTACGAGCAGTGCTTC. This translates into CASSSLPGTYEQCF. Based on the CDR3 plus reference TRBV7-8 and TRBJ2-7, the full variable domain is GAGVSQSPRYKVAKRGQDVALRCDPISGHVSLFWYQQALGQGPEFLTYFQNEAQLDKSGLPSDRFFAERPEGSVSTLKIQRTQQEDSAVYLCASSSLPGTYEQCFGPGTRLTVT.

This clonotype appeared many times. V is TRBV20-1 and J is TRBJ2-5; no definite D call. Between the trimmed V and J ends, which lost 5 bases and 2 bases, there was a span of 15 bases. This CDR3 has 14 residues. Germline V gene data show CDR1 as DFQATT and CDR2 as SNEGSKA (reference sequence). The CDR3 is CSAGPVRPQETQYF. DNA for the CDR3: TGCAGTGCTGGCCCAGTACGGCCACAAGAGACCCAGTACTTC.

This clonotype was detected many times. V gene TRBV6-1 combines with J gene TRBJ2-7, with 7 bases that match TRBD2. V lost 7 bases and J lost 1; bases outside the gene matches: 4. Germline V gene data show CDR1 as MNHNS and CDR2 as SASEGT. The CDR3 consists of 13 residues. The CDR3 region has the DNA TGTGCCAGCACTCCCGGGGGGTCCTACGAGCAGTACTTC. It codes for CASTPGGSYEQYF.